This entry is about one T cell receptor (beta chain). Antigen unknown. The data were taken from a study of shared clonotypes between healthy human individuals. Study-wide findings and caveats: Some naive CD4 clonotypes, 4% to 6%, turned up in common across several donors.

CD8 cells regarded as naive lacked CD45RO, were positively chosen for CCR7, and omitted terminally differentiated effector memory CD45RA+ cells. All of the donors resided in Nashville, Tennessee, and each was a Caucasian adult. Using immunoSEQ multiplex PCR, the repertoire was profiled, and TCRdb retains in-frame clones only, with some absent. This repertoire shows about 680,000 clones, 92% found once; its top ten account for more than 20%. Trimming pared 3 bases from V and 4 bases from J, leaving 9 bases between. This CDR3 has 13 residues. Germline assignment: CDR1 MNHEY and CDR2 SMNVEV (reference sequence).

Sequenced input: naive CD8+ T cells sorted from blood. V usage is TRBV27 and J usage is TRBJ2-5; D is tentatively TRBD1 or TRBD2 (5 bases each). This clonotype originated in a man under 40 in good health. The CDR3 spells CASSFWGRETQYF. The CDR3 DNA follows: TGTGCCAGCAGTTTTTGGGGACGAGAGACCCAGTACTTC.